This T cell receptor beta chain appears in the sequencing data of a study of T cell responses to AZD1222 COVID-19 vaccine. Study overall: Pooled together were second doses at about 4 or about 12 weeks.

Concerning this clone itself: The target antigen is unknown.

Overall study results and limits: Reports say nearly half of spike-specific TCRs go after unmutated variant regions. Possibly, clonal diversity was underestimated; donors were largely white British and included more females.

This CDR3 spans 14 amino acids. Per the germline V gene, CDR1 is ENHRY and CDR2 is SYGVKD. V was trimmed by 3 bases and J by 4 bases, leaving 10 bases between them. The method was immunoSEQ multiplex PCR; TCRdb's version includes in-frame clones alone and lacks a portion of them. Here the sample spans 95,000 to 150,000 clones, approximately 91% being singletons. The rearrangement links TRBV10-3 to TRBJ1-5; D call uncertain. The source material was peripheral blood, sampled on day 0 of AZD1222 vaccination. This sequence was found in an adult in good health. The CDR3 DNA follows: TGTGCCATCAGTGAAGGAAATGGTAATCAGCCCCAGCATTTT. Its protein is CAISEGNGNQPQHF.